This T cell receptor (beta chain) came from a study of shared clonotypes between healthy human individuals. Comments on this clone: The antigen is undetermined.

Germline V gene lookup returns CDR1 MNHNS and CDR2 SASEGT. This CDR3 has 14 amino acids. The ends were cut back, 6 bases at V and 5 bases at J, with 16 bases in the middle. Using 200 ng DNA, approximately 30,000 T cell genomes, the sorted-subset replicate PCRs were run. Sequencing used immunoSEQ multiplex PCR; TCRdb keeps in-frame clones, though not all of them. The table has 2 million to 2.5 million clones, 80% to 95% seen once. Whole-study results and caveats: Compared with memory subsets, naive subsets generally had larger estimated richness.

The gene calls are TRBV6-1 and TRBJ1-2; D gene uncertain. The specimen was naive CD4+ T cells from PBMCs. Subset indicated: CD45RA+ positively selected. The receptor was isolated from a young man in good health. Some clones in this sample may be carry-over from other donors' samples. The CDR3 DNA follows: TGTGCCAGCAGGGAGTCAGGAGGAGGATATGGCTACACCTTC. This encodes CASRESGGGYGYTF.